These 18 T cell receptor beta chains were all obtained from the same sample, sequenced in a study of vaccination effects on CD4 cells after COVID-19. Their cognate antigens are unknown. Antigen-specific CD4+ T cells were expanded with viral peptide pools in the ViraFEST assay before sequencing. At the end of 10 days of culture, CD4+ T cells were isolated. Participants completed two doses of the BNT162b2 or mRNA-1273 vaccine. Some clones are missing from TCRdb's copy, which holds only in-frame ones; the method was immunoSEQ multiplex PCR. The repertoire holds about 59,000 clones, with about 78% as singletons. The sequencing here drew on CD4+ T cells from PBMCs cultured with HCoV-OC43 spike peptides, taken after COVID-19 vaccination. Subset: HCoV-OC43 spike overlapping peptide pool stimulation. All receptors come from a human donor who received a COVID-19 vaccine.

The chain combines TRBV6-5 with TRBJ2-5, with D unclear. Trimming stripped 0 bases from V and 1 base from J, with 9 bases between. The CDR3 loop spans 15 amino acids. CDR1 and CDR2 (germline): MNHEY, SVGAGI. In DNA, the CDR3 is TGTGCCAGCAGTTACTCCTGGCAGATCCAAGAGACCCAGTACTTC. It translates to CASSYSWQIQETQYF.

The V gene is TRBV19, the J gene TRBJ2-5, with no clear D. Germline values: CDR1 LNHDA, CDR2 SQIVND (reference sequence). The CDR3 is 14 residues long. Deletions cut 7 bases from V and 1 base from J, with 13 bases between. The CDR3 DNA follows: TGTGCCAGTAAAGGTGCGAAAGCCCAAGAGACCCAGTACTTC. This encodes CASKGAKAQETQYF. Drawing the rest from reference TRBV19 and TRBJ2-5, the complete variable domain is DGGITQSPKYLFRKEGQNVTLSCEQNLNHDAMYWYRQDPGQGLRLIYYSQIVNDFQKGDIAEGYSVSREKKESFPLTVTSAQKNPTAFYLCASKGAKAQETQYFGPGTRLLVL.

This sequence joins TRBV4-1 and TRBJ1-6; possibly TRBD1 for D (6 bases). The V end was cut by 0 bases, the J end by 13 bases, with 13 bases between. Germline assignment: CDR1 MGHRA and CDR2 YSYEKL. The CDR3 has 14 residues. Written as DNA, the CDR3 is TGCGCCAGCAGCCAAGATCGGGACATTCTTCCCCTCCACTTT. It specifies CASSQDRDILPLHF.

This clone was picked up a small number of times. The gene calls are TRBV7-9 and TRBJ1-2; TRBD1 agrees at 9 bases. This CDR3 spans 17 amino acids. V gave up 5 bases and J gave up 1 base; unmatched junction bases: 11. Germline V gives CDR1 SEHNR, CDR2 FQNEAQ (reference sequence). The DNA for the CDR3 is TGTGCCAGCAGCCCCCCCGCGACAGGGGGATTTAACTATGGCTACACCTTC. As protein: CASSPPATGGFNYGYTF.

This chain connects TRBV27 to TRBJ1-2; tentatively, D is TRBD1 (5 bases). The germline V gene has CDR1 MNHEY and CDR2 SMNVEV (reference sequence). V was shortened by 4 bases and J by 0 bases, with 12 bases between the two germline ends. This CDR3 has 15 amino acids. The CDR3, as DNA: TGTGCCAGCAGTTCAACGGGAGGGGCTAACTATGGCTACACCTTC. Its protein product is CASSSTGGANYGYTF.

The chain couples TRBV14 to TRBJ1-1; D is perhaps TRBD1 (5 bases). V was shortened by 2 bases and J by 5 bases, with 9 bases between the two germline ends. Per germline, CDR1 SGHDN and CDR2 FVKESK. The CDR3 length is 13 residues. DNA for the CDR3: TGTGCCAGCAGCCAACAACAGGAAACTGAAGCTTTCTTT. Amino acid sequence: CASSQQQETEAFF.

The chain combines TRBV29-1 with TRBJ1-2, with 7 bases aligning to TRBD1. V lost 7 bases to trimming and J lost 2 bases; unmatched junction nucleotides: 10. The germline CDR1 and CDR2 sequences are SQVTM and ANQGSEA. This CDR3 region has 14 residues. The CDR3: CSAQRQGRNYGYTF. The CDR3 region has the DNA TGCAGCGCCCAAAGACAGGGTAGGAACTATGGCTACACCTTC. The complete variable domain, with remaining parts taken from reference TRBV29-1 and TRBJ1-2, reads SAVISQKPSRDICQRGTSLTIQCQVDSQVTMMFWYRQQPGQSLTLIATANQGSEATYESGFVIDKFPISRPNLTFSTLTVSNMSPEDSSIYLCSAQRQGRNYGYTFGSGTRLTVV.

Judged by abundance, this clone is medium-sized (0.01 to 0.1%). The chain uses TRBV5-1 and TRBJ1-2, with D possibly matching TRBD1 (5 bases). V gave up 4 bases and J gave up 6 bases, with 10 bases separating them. Germline lookup yields CDR1 SGHRS and CDR2 YFSETQ. The CDR3 totals 12 residues. The CDR3 bases are TGCGCCAGCAGCATTACACAGGATGGCTACACCTTC. It yields the protein CASSITQDGYTF. Filled out from reference TRBV5-1 and TRBJ1-2, the complete variable domain reads KAGVTQTPRYLIKTRGQQVTLSCSPISGHRSVSWYQQTPGQGLQFLFEYFSETQRNKGNFPGRFSGRQFSNSRSEMNVSTLELGDSALYLCASSITQDGYTFGSGTRLTVV.

This chain joins TRBV29-1 and TRBJ2-3; TRBD2 matches 12 bases. The CDR3 is made up of 14 amino acids. Germline V gene lookup returns CDR1 SQVTM and CDR2 ANQGSEA. J gave up 10 bases and V 6 bases, and 11 bases lay outside the gene matches. The CDR3 bases are TGCAGCGTGGCGACTAGCGGGGGTCCGGCAGCGCAGTATTTT. Amino acid sequence: CSVATSGGPAAQYF.

The rearrangement links TRBV30 to TRBJ1-4; TRBD1 matches at 7 bases. Unmatched junction bases numbered 8, after V lost 0 bases and J lost 7 bases. This CDR3 spans 15 amino acids. Per germline, CDR1 GTSNPN and CDR2 SVGIG (reference sequence). The DNA of the CDR3 is TGTGCCTGGAGTGTGCCAGACAGGGTCCCTGAAAAACTGTTTTTT. Its translation: CAWSVPDRVPEKLFF.

The chain links TRBV6-1 to TRBJ1-2; 11 bases are shared with TRBD1. The CDR3 has 15 residues. Germline trimming cut 3 bases from V and 8 bases from J; bases unmatched to any gene: 8. CDR1 and CDR2 (germline): MNHNS, SASEGT. The CDR3, as DNA: TGTGCCAGCAGTGACCTGGGGACAGGGGGGTTAGGCTACACCTTC. Translating it yields CASSDLGTGGLGYTF.

This chain links TRBV7-9 with TRBJ1-3; no clear D. This CDR3 is built from 15 residues. With 5 bases removed from V and 0 bases from J, the gap between germline ends came to 11 bases. Germline CDR1 and CDR2: SEHNR and FQNEAQ (reference sequence). CDR3 residues: CASSGPGNSGNTIYF. Here the CDR3 DNA reads TGTGCCAGCAGCGGGCCGGGGAACTCTGGAAACACCATATATTTT.

This sequence joins TRBV6-5 and TRBJ2-7, with 9 positions matching TRBD1. With 4 bases clipped from V and 2 bases from J, the junction kept 3 bases outside the gene matches. CDR1 and CDR2 (germline): MNHEY, SVGAGI. CDR3 length equals 14 residues. The CDR3 coding sequence is TGTGCCAGCAGTTCCGGGACAGGGCCCTACGAGCAGTACGTC. Residues: CASSSGTGPYEQYV.

This clone was detected only once. V is TRBV7-2 and J is TRBJ2-3; 12 nucleotides align to TRBD2. V dropped 1 base and J dropped 3; count of bases not matched to a gene: 5. CDR3 length: 17 residues. Germline V gene sequence: CDR1 SGHTA, CDR2 FQGNSA. CDR3 sequence reads: CASSLVASGGVTDTQYF. The CDR3 DNA sequence: TGTGCCAGCAGCTTAGTCGCTAGCGGGGGGGTGACAGATACGCAGTATTTT. The complete variable domain, with remaining parts taken from reference TRBV7-2 and TRBJ2-3, reads GAGVSQSPSNKVTEKGKDVELRCDPISGHTALYWYRQSLGQGLEFLIYFQGNSAPDKSGLPSDRFSAERTGGSVSTLTIQRTQQEDSAVYLCASSLVASGGVTDTQYFGPGTRLTVL.

This clone was seen more than once but under ten times. The chain uses TRBV7-2 and TRBJ2-3; 7 bases align to TRBD1. Unmatched junction bases numbered 10, after V lost 4 bases and J lost 6 bases. Per germline, CDR1 SGHTA and CDR2 FQGNSA. The CDR3 loop spans 15 amino acids. CDR3 protein: CASSSKTGSSDTQYF. The CDR3 nucleotides read TGTGCCAGCAGCTCCAAGACAGGGTCATCCGATACGCAGTATTTT.

The rearrangement joins TRBV24-1 to TRBJ1-2; no clear D. V was trimmed by 5 bases and J by 8 bases, leaving 11 bases between them. This CDR3 is 12 amino acids long. The germline gives CDR1 KGHDR, CDR2 SFDVKD. The CDR3 loop is CATSAGSGGYTF. The CDR3 DNA is TGTGCCACCAGTGCCGGGAGTGGAGGCTACACCTTC.

The chain recombines TRBV5-1 with TRBJ2-2, with TRBD2 identical over 7 bases. Germline assignment: CDR1 SGHRS and CDR2 YFSETQ. CDR3 length equals 14 residues. The V and J ends lost 1 base and 4 bases, in that order; junction bases with no gene match: 1. This CDR3 is CASSLSGGTGELFF. CDR3 bases: TGCGCCAGCAGCTTGTCGGGAGGCACCGGGGAGCTGTTTTTT.

This sequence joins TRBV5-1 and TRBJ1-6; 7 bases fit TRBD1. Germline CDR1 reads SGHRS; CDR2 reads YFSETQ. V gave up 4 bases and J gave up 0 bases; unmatched junction bases: 10. There are 18 residues in the CDR3. CDR3: CASSGRDSGYSYNSPLHF. DNA of the CDR3: TGCGCCAGCAGCGGGCGGGACAGCGGATACTCCTATAATTCACCCCTCCACTTT. Full variable domain (outside the CDR3, taken from reference TRBV5-1 and TRBJ1-6): KAGVTQTPRYLIKTRGQQVTLSCSPISGHRSVSWYQQTPGQGLQFLFEYFSETQRNKGNFPGRFSGRQFSNSRSEMNVSTLELGDSALYLCASSGRDSGYSYNSPLHFGNGTRLTVT.